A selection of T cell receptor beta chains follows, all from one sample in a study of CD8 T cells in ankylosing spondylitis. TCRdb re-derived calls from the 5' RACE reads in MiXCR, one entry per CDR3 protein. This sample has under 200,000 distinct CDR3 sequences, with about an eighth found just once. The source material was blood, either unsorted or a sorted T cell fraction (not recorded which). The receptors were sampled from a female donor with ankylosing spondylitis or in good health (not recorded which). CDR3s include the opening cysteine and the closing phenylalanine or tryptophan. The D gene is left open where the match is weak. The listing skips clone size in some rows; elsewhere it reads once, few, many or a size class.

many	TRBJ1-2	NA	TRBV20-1	CSASSGARGYGYTF	TGCAGTGCTAGTAGCGGGGCTAGGGGCTATGGCTACACCTTC
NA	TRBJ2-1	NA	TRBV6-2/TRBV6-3	CASSYSNGLTYNEQFF	TGTGCCAGCAGTTACTCGAACGGACTAACGTACAATGAGCAGTTCTTC
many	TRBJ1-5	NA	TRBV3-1	CASSQVSPHLNQPQHF	TGTGCCAGCAGCCAAGTAAGCCCCCACCTCAATCAGCCCCAGCATTTT
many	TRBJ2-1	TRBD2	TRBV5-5	CASSSLAGGLDEQFF	TGTGCCAGCAGCTCTCTAGCGGGAGGGCTTGATGAGCAGTTCTTC
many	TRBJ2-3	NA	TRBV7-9	CASSWTRDTQYF	TGTGCCAGCAGCTGGACTCGGGATACGCAGTATTTT
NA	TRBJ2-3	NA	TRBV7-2	CASSYSPLADTQYF	TGTGCCAGCAGCTATAGCCCTCTAGCAGATACGCAGTATTTT
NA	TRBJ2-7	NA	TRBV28	CASSSGGRPREQYF	TGTGCCAGCAGTTCTGGGGGCAGGCCCAGGGAGCAGTACTTC
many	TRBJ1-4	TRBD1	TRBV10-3	CAIRRGQDNEKLFF	TGTGCCATCAGAAGGGGACAGGACAATGAAAAACTGTTTTTT
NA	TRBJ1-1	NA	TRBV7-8	CASSEIRGLTEAFF	TGTGCCAGCAGCGAGATCCGGGGTTTGACTGAAGCTTTCTTT
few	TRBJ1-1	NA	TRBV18	CASSPRDTEAFF	TGTGCCAGCTCACCCAGGGACACTGAAGCTTTCTTT
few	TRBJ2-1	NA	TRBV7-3	CASSFKNEQFF	TGTGCCAGCAGCTTTAAAAATGAGCAGTTCTTC
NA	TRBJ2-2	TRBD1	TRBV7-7	CASSLGQGAGTGELFF	TGTGCCAGCAGCCTTGGACAGGGGGCCGGCACCGGGGAGCTGTTTTTT
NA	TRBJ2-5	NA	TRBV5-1	CASSLDGRSQETQYF	TGCGCCAGCAGCTTGGATGGACGGTCCCAAGAGACCCAGTACTTC
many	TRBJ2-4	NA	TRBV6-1	CASSGSVTKNIQYF	TGTGCCAGCAGTGGTTCGGTAACCAAAAACATTCAGTACTTC
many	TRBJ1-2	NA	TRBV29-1	CSVAGWNGYTF	TGCAGCGTTGCAGGGTGGAATGGCTACACCTTC
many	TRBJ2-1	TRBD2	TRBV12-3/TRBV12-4	CASIPGTSGRWSEQFF	TGTGCCAGCATCCCGGGGACTAGCGGGCGGTGGAGTGAGCAGTTCTTC
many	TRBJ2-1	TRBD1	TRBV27	CASSLWGTGGYNEQFF	TGTGCCAGCAGTTTATGGGGGACAGGGGGTTACAATGAGCAGTTCTTC
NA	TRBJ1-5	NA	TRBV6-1	CASSNRGLGRNQPQHF	TGTGCCAGCTCTAATCGGGGATTAGGGCGCAATCAGCCCCAGCATTTT
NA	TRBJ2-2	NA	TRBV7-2	CASSPSGLQNTGELFF	TGTGCCAGCAGCCCCTCCGGACTACAGAACACCGGGGAGCTGTTTTTT
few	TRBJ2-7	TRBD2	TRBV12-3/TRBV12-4	CASSSGTSGSYEQYF	TGTGCCAGCAGCTCTGGGACTAGCGGTTCCTACGAGCAGTACTTC
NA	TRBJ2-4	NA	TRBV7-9	CASSLDLENIQYF	TGTGCCAGCAGCTTAGACCTTGAAAACATTCAGTACTTC
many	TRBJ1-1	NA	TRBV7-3	CASSQFSGRTSMNTEAFF	TGTGCCAGCAGCCAGTTCAGTGGCCGAACCTCCATGAACACTGAAGCTTTCTTT
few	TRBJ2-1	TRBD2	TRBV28	CASRSGLADNEQFF	TGTGCCAGCAGATCAGGACTAGCGGACAATGAGCAGTTCTTC
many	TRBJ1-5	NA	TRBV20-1	CSANIGDQPQHF	TGCAGTGCTAACATAGGGGATCAGCCCCAGCATTTT
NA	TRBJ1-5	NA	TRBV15	CATSRDRGPTLNQPQHF	TGTGCCACCAGCAGAGATCGAGGGCCGACCCTCAATCAGCCCCAGCATTTT
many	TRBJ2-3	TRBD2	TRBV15	CATSPTRAGGSGRASTDTQYF	TGTGCCACCAGCCCCACACGGGCGGGGGGTAGCGGGAGAGCTAGCACAGATACGCAGTATTTT
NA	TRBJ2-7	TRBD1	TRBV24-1	CATSDNDPGQGPSYEQYF	TGTGCCACCAGTGACAATGACCCGGGACAGGGACCCTCCTACGAGCAGTACTTC
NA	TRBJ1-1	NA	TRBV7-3	CASSPVLVIINTEAFF	TGTGCCAGCAGCCCCGTCCTGGTGATAATAAACACTGAAGCTTTCTTT
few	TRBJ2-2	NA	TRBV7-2	CASSLQRAGELFF	TGTGCCAGCAGCCTTCAAAGGGCCGGGGAGCTGTTTTTT
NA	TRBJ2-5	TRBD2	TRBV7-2	CASSSGTSLWEGAKTQYF	TGTGCCAGCAGCTCAGGGACTAGCTTGTGGGAGGGAGCAAAGACCCAGTACTTC
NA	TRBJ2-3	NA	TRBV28	CASRGDSTDTQYF	TGTGCCAGCAGGGGGGACAGCACAGATACGCAGTATTTT
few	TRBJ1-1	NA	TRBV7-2	CASSFSRTDLTEAFF	TGTGCCAGCAGCTTCTCTAGGACAGATCTCACTGAAGCTTTCTTT
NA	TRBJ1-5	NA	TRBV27	CASSPSMTQDQPQHF	TGTGCCAGCAGCCCCTCGATGACACAGGATCAGCCCCAGCATTTT
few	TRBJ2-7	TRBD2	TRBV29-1	CSVGRTSGSDRSEQYF	TGCAGCGTTGGCCGGACTAGCGGGAGCGATCGGTCCGAGCAGTACTTC
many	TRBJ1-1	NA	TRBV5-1	CASSPWAGVTEAFF	TGCGCCAGCAGCCCTTGGGCAGGGGTAACTGAAGCTTTCTTT
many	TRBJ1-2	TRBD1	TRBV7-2	CASSLGGQGALYQGYTF	TGTGCCAGCAGCTTAGGGGGGCAGGGGGCGCTTTATCAAGGGTACACCTTC
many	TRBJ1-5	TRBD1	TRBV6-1	CASSETTGRNQPQHF	TGTGCCAGCAGCGAAACGACAGGGAGAAATCAGCCCCAGCATTTT
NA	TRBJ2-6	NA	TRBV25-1	CASSDGWGSGANVLTF	TGTGCCAGCAGTGATGGTTGGGGATCGGGGGCCAACGTCCTGACTTTC
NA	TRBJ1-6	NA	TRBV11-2	CASSRASPYNSPLHF	TGTGCCAGCAGTAGGGCGTCCCCCTATAATTCACCCCTCCACTTT
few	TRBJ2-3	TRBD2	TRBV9	CASSGGLAGHTDTQYF	TGTGCCAGCAGCGGGGGACTAGCGGGGCACACAGATACGCAGTATTTT
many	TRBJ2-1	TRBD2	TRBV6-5	CASSYRRGGRVNEQFF	TGTGCCAGCAGTTACCGCCGTGGAGGGAGGGTTAATGAGCAGTTCTTC
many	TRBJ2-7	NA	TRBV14	CASSHRRDAIF	TGTGCCAGCAGCCATCGACGAGACGCCATCTTC
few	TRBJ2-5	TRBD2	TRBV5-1	CASSGGLADGRETQYF	TGCGCCAGCAGCGGCGGACTAGCGGATGGTCGGGAGACCCAGTACTTC
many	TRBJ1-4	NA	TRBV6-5	CASSYSIGQEKLFF	TGTGCCAGCAGTTACTCGATCGGACAGGAAAAACTGTTTTTT
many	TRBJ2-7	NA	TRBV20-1	CSARGYRDNEQYF	TGCAGTGCTAGAGGGTATAGGGATAACGAGCAGTACTTC
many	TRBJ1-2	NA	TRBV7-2	CASSFQASNYGYTF	TGTGCCAGCAGTTTCCAAGCTTCTAACTATGGCTACACCTTC